This T cell receptor (beta chain) was sequenced in a study of shared T cell receptors in the human thymus. Assay used: immunoSEQ multiplex PCR; TCRdb lists only in-frame clones, some missing. This sample has about 730,000 clones, with approximately 85% found just once. This CDR3 contains 10 residues. V lost 8 bases, J lost 5 bases, and 9 bases lay in between. CDR1 and CDR2 from the germline V gene are DFQATT and SNEGSKA (reference sequence). These same records also appear under a second study, on human thymus T cells.

The sample comprised thymocytes. V is TRBV20-1 and J is TRBJ1-2, with unresolved D. This TCR came from a girl less than two years old with a congenital heart defect. CDR3 DNA sequence: TGCAGTCCTAATCTATATGGCTACACCTTC. This gives the protein CSPNLYGYTF.